This paragraph reports one T cell receptor beta chain. This clone's antigen is unknown. No qualities accompany the bases; no much larger clone lies one base away. TCRbeta CDR3 regions were amplified from genomic DNA using the immunoSEQ Assay, a bias-controlled multiplex PCR. The published analysis was carried out like this. Nucleated cell counts per sample were estimated from amplification of reference gene primers within the assay. Sequence reads were collapsed and filtered to measure the absolute abundance of every unique TCRbeta CDR3 rearrangement. For each sample, productive Simpson clonality was calculated as the square root of Simpson's diversity index over productive rearrangements. The table comes from immuneACCESS by way of TCRdb, which keeps in-frame sequences with V and J called. Part of the clones is missing from these tables; in studies checked, under half for an unresolved V gene and the rest for unknown reasons. Clone size and V and J calls were adopted from that table, with D and trimming inferred from the DNA. The sample profile shows about 110,000 clones; roughly 80% of them were found once. The ten largest account for around 20% of the sample.

Each collaborating institution followed its own protocols to collect whole blood in K2EDTA tubes. Collaborator samples were shipped for TCRbeta analysis as frozen whole blood, isolated PBMCs, or DNA extracted from either sample type. The record originates from a study of blood T cell repertoires in COVID-19 (dated by TCRdb to 2018 to 2020). In terms of the full investigation: Samples from collaborators originated in the United States, Italy and Spain and spanned both the acute and convalescent phases of COVID-19. The dataset comprised deeply sampled blood TCRbeta repertoires from subjects exposed to, actively infected with, or recovered from COVID-19. Samples came from the ongoing ImmuneRACE study (first 160 participants) plus 1,254 subjects from 6 global collaborators. The prospective study material was composed of cDNA or gDNA derived from T cells, B-cell-depleted T cells, or PBMCs. Where available, HLA class I and class II types were taken from metadata supplied by the sample provider and were not determined by assay-based typing. The sample metadata nearly always contained a de-identified subject ID, COVID-19 status, age in years and sex. The repertoires were released in a freely available public database intended as a resource for research on the immune response to SARS-CoV-2.

CDR3 length: 16 amino acids, cysteine to phenylalanine. The CDR3 DNA has 48 bases and is translated from base 1. V lost 10 bases and J lost 4 bases; the stretch between them is 20 bases long. CDR1 and CDR2 are read off the germline V gene as SNHLY and FYNNEI. The study at large found these results: The amount of clinical and demographic metadata varied by source and participant and was provided uncurated.

The sequence came from a man aged 70 or older with active or convalescent COVID-19. The specimen sequenced was peripheral blood. The rearranged segments are TRBV2 and TRBJ2-6; TRBD1 could be the D gene, as 6 bases match. The CDR3 in this case is CAITYRTGFGANVLTF. The nucleotides are TGTGCCATAACTTACCGAACAGGGTTCGGGGCCAACGTCCTGACTTTC.